Below, 22 T cell receptor beta chains from the same sample are listed, as sequenced in a study of a mutant IDH1 vaccine in newly diagnosed glioma. The table came from immunoSEQ multiplex PCR; TCRdb's copy has only in-frame clones and leaves some out. The sample lists roughly 32,000 clones, 80% occurring once. The time point here: baseline, week 1 (first vaccination visit). Regarding treatment: pre-vaccination baseline after standard-of-care therapy. The sequences come from peripheral blood mononuclear cells (PBMCs), collected from a glioma patient treated with radiotherapy, temozolomide or both. The receptors originated from a man between 45 and 60 years old with glioma. Some clones in this sample may be carry-over from other donors' samples.

The CDR3 bases are TGTGCCAGCAGCTCCGGGCCCCAAGTACGGAACACCATATATTTT. It encodes CASSSGPQVRNTIYF. The J gene is TRBJ1-3, the V gene TRBV7-9; the D is unclear. CDR1 is SEHNR, CDR2 FQNEAQ, per germline (reference sequence). The CDR3 is made up of 15 amino acids. Trimming took off 4 bases at V and 7 bases at J, with 17 bases between the two ends.

CDR3 nucleotide sequence: TGTGCCAGCAGCTTAGTAGGACTTGAAGCTTTCTTT. Its protein is CASSLVGLEAFF. The chain combines TRBV7-9 with TRBJ1-1, with D uncertain. The germline CDR1 and CDR2 sequences are SEHNR and FQNEAQ (reference sequence). CDR3 length equals 12 residues. V shed 1 base and J shed 7 bases, with 7 bases lying between them.

The chain couples TRBV27 to TRBJ1-1, with D hard to call. This CDR3 contains 14 residues. Germline values: CDR1 MNHEY, CDR2 SMNVEV (reference sequence). V lost 3 bases to trimming and J lost 2 bases, with 10 bases between them. This chain's CDR3 is CASSFRLSNTEAFF. The CDR3 DNA reads as TGTGCCAGCAGTTTTCGTCTAAGTAACACTGAAGCTTTCTTT.

The chain combines TRBV5-4 with TRBJ1-2; D gene ambiguous. From germline, CDR1 is SGHNT and CDR2 YYREEE (reference sequence). The CDR3 sequence is 13 residues long. V lost 0 bases and J 4 bases, leaving 7 bases between the germline ends. The CDR3 loop is CASSLVAGYGYTF. For the CDR3, the DNA is TGTGCCAGCAGCTTGGTGGCAGGCTATGGCTACACCTTC.

This clone occurred a few times. This chain links TRBV7-2 with TRBJ1-5; D is undetermined. CDR3 size: 15 residues. V was trimmed by 1 base and J by 7 bases, leaving 14 bases between them. CDR1 SGHTA and CDR2 FQGNSA come from the germline V gene. CDR3 in DNA: TGTGCCAGCAGCTTAGGTCGAGGAGGAGGACAGCCCCAGCATTTT. Translated: CASSLGRGGGQPQHF. The full variable domain, in which reference TRBV7-2 and TRBJ1-5 provide the parts outside the CDR3, is GAGVSQSPSNKVTEKGKDVELRCDPISGHTALYWYRQSLGQGLEFLIYFQGNSAPDKSGLPSDRFSAERTGGSVSTLTIQRTQQEDSAVYLCASSLGRGGGQPQHFGDGTRLSIL.

The chain has TRBV10-3 and TRBJ1-2, with a possible D match to TRBD1 (5 bases). V was clipped by 8 bases and J by 1 base, with 8 bases between them. This CDR3 comprises 12 residues. Looked up from germline, CDR1 is ENHRY and CDR2 is SYGVKD. Here the CDR3 reads CAIGDGNYGYTF. Written as DNA, the CDR3 is TGTGCCATCGGGGACGGTAACTATGGCTACACCTTC.

The V gene is TRBV7-6, the J gene TRBJ1-4; maybe TRBD1 (6 bases). Germline CDR1 is SGHVS and CDR2 is FNYEAQ. The CDR3 is 13 residues long. V dropped 4 bases and J dropped 6 bases, with 9 bases sitting between them. The CDR3 here is CASSSNRDEKLFF. CDR3 in DNA: TGTGCCAGCAGCTCAAACAGGGATGAAAAACTGTTTTTT.

The rearrangement uses TRBV7-2 and TRBJ2-7; 8 bases agree with TRBD2. V gave up 5 bases and J gave up 5 bases; unmatched junction bases: 5. CDR3 length: 13 amino acids. Germline V gene data show CDR1 as SGHTA and CDR2 as FQGNSA. CDR3 in amino acids: CASSRGGRDEQYF. CDR3 bases: TGTGCCAGCAGCCGGGGGGGTAGGGACGAGCAGTACTTC.

The rearrangement links TRBV28 to TRBJ1-2; D possibly corresponds to TRBD1 (5 bases). CDR3 length: 13 residues. Germline CDR1 and CDR2: MDHEN and SYDVKM. V lost 4 bases to trimming and J lost 8 bases, with 14 bases between them. As DNA, the CDR3 is TGTGCCAGCAGTTCCGGAGGGGCCAGGGGCTACACCTTC. Protein sequence: CASSSGGARGYTF.

V is TRBV7-2 and J is TRBJ1-2, with TRBD1 identical over 7 bases. The CDR3 totals 17 residues. The germline V gene encodes CDR1 SGHTA and CDR2 FQGNSA. Trimming cost V 5 bases and J 2 bases; bases outside gene matches: 14. The CDR3 DNA reads as TGTGCCAGCAGCCTAGGGCTCGACAGGGTGAGAAACTATGGCTACACCTTC. Its translation: CASSLGLDRVRNYGYTF.

This clone showed up just once. The chain employs TRBV6-5 and TRBJ1-1; TRBD1 aligns across 8 bases. Germline CDR1 and CDR2: MNHEY and SVGAGI. This CDR3 spans 14 amino acids. Losses at the gene ends were 6 bases for V and 0 bases for J; bases not matched to a gene: 3. In nucleotides, the CDR3 is TGTGCCAGCAGCTCGGACAGGGTGAACACTGAAGCTTTCTTT. Its protein is CASSSDRVNTEAFF.

The chain joins TRBV5-1 to TRBJ2-7; the match to TRBD1 covers 10 bases. Germline loops: CDR1 SGHRS, CDR2 YFSETQ. The CDR3 sequence is 14 residues long. Trimming took 3 bases from V and 3 from J; bases not matched to a gene: 3. Here the CDR3 reads CASSSGTGDYEQYF. The CDR3 DNA is TGCGCCAGCAGCTCGGGGACAGGGGACTACGAGCAGTACTTC.

The chain joins TRBV19 to TRBJ1-4; D is unclear. This CDR3 comprises 13 residues. Trimming took off 6 bases at V and 3 bases at J, with 8 bases between the two ends. CDR1 LNHDA and CDR2 SQIVND come from the germline V gene (reference sequence). For the CDR3, the DNA is TGTGCCAGTAGAAGTGGAGCTAATGAAAAACTGTTTTTT. It is translated as CASRSGANEKLFF. The full variable domain, its missing parts supplied by reference TRBV19 and TRBJ1-4, is DGGITQSPKYLFRKEGQNVTLSCEQNLNHDAMYWYRQDPGQGLRLIYYSQIVNDFQKGDIAEGYSVSREKKESFPLTVTSAQKNPTAFYLCASRSGANEKLFFGSGTQLSVL.

This chain joins TRBV30 and TRBJ2-7; D is undetermined. CDR1 is GTSNPN, CDR2 SVGIG, per germline (reference sequence). The CDR3 extends over 11 amino acids. V was shortened by 5 bases and J by 0 bases, with 5 bases between the two germline ends. CDR3: CAWEASYEQYF. The CDR3 DNA sequence: TGTGCCTGGGAGGCCTCCTACGAGCAGTACTTC.

This clone ranks as medium-sized. V is TRBV11-2 and J is TRBJ2-3; 9 bases map to TRBD2. The V and J ends lost 5 bases and 0 bases, in that order; junction bases with no gene match: 3. In germline, CDR1 is SGHAT, CDR2 FQNNGV. The CDR3 loop spans 15 amino acids. The CDR3 DNA is TGTGCCAGCAGCATAGGACTAGCGAGCACAGATACGCAGTATTTT. Encoded protein: CASSIGLASTDTQYF.

The V and J genes are TRBV7-9 and TRBJ2-7; the match to TRBD2 covers 11 bases. The CDR3 totals 16 residues. CDR1 SEHNR and CDR2 FQNEAQ come from the germline V gene (reference sequence). With 5 bases clipped from V and 2 bases from J, the junction kept 8 bases outside the gene matches. The CDR3 spells CASSPLAGGDTYEQYF. CDR3 nucleotides: TGTGCCAGCAGCCCCTTAGCGGGAGGGGACACCTACGAGCAGTACTTC.

The V and J genes are TRBV5-6 and TRBJ2-1, with D maybe TRBD2 (5 bases). Trimming pared 6 bases from V and 6 bases from J, leaving 13 bases between. The CDR3 extends over 13 amino acids. The germline V gene has CDR1 SGHDT and CDR2 YYEEEE. CDR3 protein: CASNLAPTNEQFF. The DNA for the CDR3 is TGTGCCAGCAACTTAGCGCCAACCAATGAGCAGTTCTTC.

In this sample, this clone turned up a few times. V gene TRBV10-2 combines with J gene TRBJ2-2, with TRBD2 matching 7 bases. From germline, CDR1 is WSHSY and CDR2 SAAADI. This CDR3 comprises 12 residues. Germline trimming cut 8 bases from V and 6 bases from J; bases unmatched to any gene: 3. DNA of the CDR3: TGCGCCAGCGAAGCGGGACCCGGGGAGCTGTTTTTT. It codes for CASEAGPGELFF.

The chain has TRBV9 and TRBJ1-2, with 9 bases identical to TRBD1. The CDR3 sequence is 13 residues long. The germline CDR1 and CDR2 sequences are SGDLS and YYNGEE. Losses at the gene ends were 0 bases for V and 8 bases for J; bases not matched to a gene: 2. The CDR3 region is CASSVEQGAGYTF. CDR3 nucleotides: TGTGCCAGCAGCGTAGAACAGGGGGCCGGCTACACCTTC.

The rearrangement links TRBV6-1 to TRBJ1-1; 8 positions agree with TRBD1. Germline CDR1 MNHNS, CDR2 SASEGT. The junction had 12 bases not matched to a gene; V was cut back by 5 bases and J by 13 bases. This CDR3 contains 13 residues. The CDR3: CASSSNPGTGFFF. The DNA of the CDR3 is TGTGCCAGCAGTAGTAATCCCGGGACAGGTTTTTTCTTT.

The rearrangement joins TRBV25-1 to TRBJ1-1; the D gene is possibly TRBD1 (6 bases). Germline CDR1 MGHDK, CDR2 SYGVNS. CDR3 length: 14 amino acids. With 6 bases removed from V and 4 bases from J, the gap between germline ends came to 15 bases. CDR3 sequence reads: CASRAPGGFTEAFF. Written as DNA, the CDR3 is TGTGCCAGCAGGGCCCCCGGGGGCTTCACTGAAGCTTTCTTT.

The V and J genes are TRBV13 and TRBJ1-2, with D maybe TRBD1 (5 bases). The CDR3 has 15 residues. The V and J ends lost 5 bases and 8 bases respectively, with 21 bases between them. Looked up from germline, CDR1 is PRHDT and CDR2 is FYEKMQ (reference sequence). The CDR3 reads CASSQRGDFEDGYTF. The CDR3 bases are TGTGCCAGCAGCCAAAGAGGGGACTTCGAAGACGGCTACACCTTC.